This T cell receptor (beta chain) was found in a study of a mutant IDH1 vaccine in newly diagnosed glioma. The wider study: Earlier care involved radiotherapy, temozolomide, or both, and the majority received both.

Trimming removed 6 bases at V and 9 bases at J, with 21 bases between. Germline CDR1 SNHLY, CDR2 FYNNEI. The CDR3 consists of 15 residues. Profiling relied on immunoSEQ multiplex PCR, and the TCRdb table lists in-frame clones only, not all of them. Of under 60,000 clones in the sample, 60% to 85% are singletons; the top ten hold 9.5% to 15%. Noted time point: week 35, safety follow-up. In every dose of vaccine, 300 ug of mutant IDH1 20-mer peptide was given alongside topical imiquimod. A note on this clone: Its antigen is unidentified.

The sequenced sample was PBMCs, obtained from a glioma patient whose treatment included an IDH1 peptide vaccine. The receptor's source is a man aged 35 to 55 with glioma. The chain employs TRBV2 and TRBJ1-5, with D possibly matching TRBD1 (5 bases). The CDR3 nucleotides are TGTGCCAGCAGCCCGAGAGAGGGGACGCGGCGGCCCCAGCATTTT. It encodes CASSPREGTRRPQHF.